This entry is about one T cell receptor (beta chain). Its antigen remains unknown. These data belong to a study of T cell repertoires in cytomegalovirus infection. Study as a whole: It can be stated that public TCR beta signatures indicated CMV infection as well as a matching HLA type.

One entry per CDR3 protein, called by TCRdb with MiXCR from the reads. The sample lists nearly 650,000 distinct CDR3 sequences, 20% to 25% occurring once. General study findings and limits: HLA-C-restricted, CMV-specific TCR beta clonotypes were dominant ex vivo.

The origin of this receptor is a human donor in good health (CMV status not recorded). Some clones in this sample may be carry-over from other donors' samples. Sequencing was done on a sample of CD8+ T cells from PBMCs.

This chain's CDR3 is CASLGQFYEQYF. The DNA of the CDR3 is TGTGCCAGCCTGGGACAGTTCTACGAGCAGTACTTC. The rearrangement joins TRBV2 to TRBJ2-7; 7 nucleotides agree with TRBD1. V was clipped by 8 bases and J by 3 bases; unmatched bases: 4. Looked up from germline, CDR1 is SNHLY and CDR2 is FYNNEI. The CDR3 is 12 residues long.